Sequencing of this T cell receptor (beta chain) was carried out in a study of molecular identifiers for immune sequencing clone quantification. MiXCR, applied by TCRdb to the PCR reads, yields one record per CDR3 protein. Here the sample spans about 630,000 distinct CDR3 sequences, about 25% being singletons. This CDR3 is 12 amino acids long. V lost 6 bases and J lost 5, with 11 bases in between. The chain carries TRBV12-3 or TRBV12-4 and TRBJ2-7, with D maybe TRBD1 (6 bases). Material for sequencing was naive CD8+ T cells from blood, with Jurkat cell RNA spiked in. Subset in this sample: FACS-sorted CD8+CD4-CCR7+CD45RA+ naive T cells. The TCR comes from a human donor in good health. Some libraries in this study had Jurkat cell RNA spiked in. CDR3 protein: CASRAGVDEQYF. CDR3 bases: TGTGCCAGCAGAGCAGGGGTTGACGAGCAGTACTTC.